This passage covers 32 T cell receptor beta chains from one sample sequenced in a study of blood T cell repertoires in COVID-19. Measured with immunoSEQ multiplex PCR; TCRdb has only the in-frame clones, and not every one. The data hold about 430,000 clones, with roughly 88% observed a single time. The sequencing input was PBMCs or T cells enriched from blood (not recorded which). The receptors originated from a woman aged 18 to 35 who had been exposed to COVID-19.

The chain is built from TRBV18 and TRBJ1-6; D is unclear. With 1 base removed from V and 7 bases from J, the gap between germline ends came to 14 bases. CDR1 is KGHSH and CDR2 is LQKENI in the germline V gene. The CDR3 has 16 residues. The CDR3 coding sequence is TGTGCCAGCTCACCACTCGACGGAGGGCCCAATTCACCCCTCCACTTT. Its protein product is CASSPLDGGPNSPLHF.

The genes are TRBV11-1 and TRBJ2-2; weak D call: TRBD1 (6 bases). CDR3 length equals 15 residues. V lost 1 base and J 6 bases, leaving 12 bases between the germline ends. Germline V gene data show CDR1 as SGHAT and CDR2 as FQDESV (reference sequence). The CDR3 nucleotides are TGTGCCAGCAGCTTAGTAGGGGGATGGTCCGGGGAGCTGTTTTTT. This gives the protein CASSLVGGWSGELFF. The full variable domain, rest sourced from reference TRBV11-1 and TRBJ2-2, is EAEVAQSPRYKITEKSQAVAFWCDPISGHATLYWYRQILGQGPELLVQFQDESVVDDSQLPKDRFSAERLKGVDSTLKIQPAELGDSAMYLCASSLVGGWSGELFFGEGSRLTVL.

The CDR3, as DNA: TGTGCCAGCAGTTTTCCTCCAACTCTAGCGGGAGTTTCTTACGAGCAGTACTTC. It yields the protein CASSFPPTLAGVSYEQYF. V gene TRBV28 combines with J gene TRBJ2-7; TRBD2 agrees at 10 bases. Germline CDR1 MDHEN, CDR2 SYDVKM. V gave up 3 bases and J gave up 4 bases; unmatched junction bases: 15. The CDR3 sequence is 18 residues long.

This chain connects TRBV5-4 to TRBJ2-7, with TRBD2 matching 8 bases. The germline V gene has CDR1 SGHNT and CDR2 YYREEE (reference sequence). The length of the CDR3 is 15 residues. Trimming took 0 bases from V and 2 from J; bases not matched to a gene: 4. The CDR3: CASSLGSGGAYEQYF. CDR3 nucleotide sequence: TGTGCCAGCAGCTTGGGATCGGGGGGGGCCTACGAGCAGTACTTC.

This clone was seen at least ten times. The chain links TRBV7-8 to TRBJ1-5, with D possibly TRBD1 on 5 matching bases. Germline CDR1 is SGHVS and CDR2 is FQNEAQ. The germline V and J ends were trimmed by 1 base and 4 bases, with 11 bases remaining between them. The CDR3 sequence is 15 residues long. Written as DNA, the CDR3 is TGTGCCAGCAGCTTAGAGGGGAACGTTAATCAGCCCCAGCATTTT. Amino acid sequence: CASSLEGNVNQPQHF. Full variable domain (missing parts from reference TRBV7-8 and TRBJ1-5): GAGVSQSPRYKVAKRGQDVALRCDPISGHVSLFWYQQALGQGPEFLTYFQNEAQLDKSGLPSDRFFAERPEGSVSTLKIQRTQQEDSAVYLCASSLEGNVNQPQHFGDGTRLSIL.

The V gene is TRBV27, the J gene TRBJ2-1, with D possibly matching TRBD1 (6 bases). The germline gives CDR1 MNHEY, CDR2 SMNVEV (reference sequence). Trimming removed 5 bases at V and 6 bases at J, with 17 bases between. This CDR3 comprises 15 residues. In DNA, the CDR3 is TGTGCCAGCAGTCTCCGGGACAAGCAATCCAATGAGCAGTTCTTC. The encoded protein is CASSLRDKQSNEQFF.

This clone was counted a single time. The CDR3 bases are TGTGCCAGCAGTTCCGGGACTAGCGGCGAAGAGACCCAGTACTTC. This gives the protein CASSSGTSGEETQYF. V and J are TRBV3-1 (or the pseudogene TRBV3-2) and TRBJ2-5; TRBD2 matches at 11 bases. Germline trimming cut 6 bases from V and 3 bases from J; bases unmatched to any gene: 6. Germline-derived CDR1 and CDR2 are LGHDT and YNNKEL (reference sequence). The length of the CDR3 is 15 residues.

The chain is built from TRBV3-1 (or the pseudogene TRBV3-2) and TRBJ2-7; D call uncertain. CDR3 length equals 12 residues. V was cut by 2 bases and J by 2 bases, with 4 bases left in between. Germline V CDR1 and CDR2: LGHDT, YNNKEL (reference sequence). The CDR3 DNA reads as TGTGCCAGCAGCCAATTAGCCTACGAGCAGTACTTC. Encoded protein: CASSQLAYEQYF.

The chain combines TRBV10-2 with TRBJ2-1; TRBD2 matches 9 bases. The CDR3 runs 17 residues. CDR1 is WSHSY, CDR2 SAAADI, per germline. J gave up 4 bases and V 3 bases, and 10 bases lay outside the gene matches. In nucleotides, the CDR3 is TGCGCCAGCAGTGACCCTGGACTAGCGAACGCATACAATGAGCAGTTCTTC. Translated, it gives CASSDPGLANAYNEQFF.

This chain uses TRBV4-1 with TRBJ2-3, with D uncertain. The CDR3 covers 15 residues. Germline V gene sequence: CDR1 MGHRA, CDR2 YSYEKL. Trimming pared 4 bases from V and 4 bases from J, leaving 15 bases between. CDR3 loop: CASSPEVRIADTQYF. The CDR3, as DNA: TGCGCCAGCAGCCCCGAAGTGCGAATAGCAGATACGCAGTATTTT.

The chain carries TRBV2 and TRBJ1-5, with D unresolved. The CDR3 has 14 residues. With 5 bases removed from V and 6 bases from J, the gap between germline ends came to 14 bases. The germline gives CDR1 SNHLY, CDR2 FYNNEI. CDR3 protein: CASSYNSVGQPQHF. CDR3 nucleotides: TGTGCCAGCAGTTACAACAGTGTGGGTCAGCCCCAGCATTTT.

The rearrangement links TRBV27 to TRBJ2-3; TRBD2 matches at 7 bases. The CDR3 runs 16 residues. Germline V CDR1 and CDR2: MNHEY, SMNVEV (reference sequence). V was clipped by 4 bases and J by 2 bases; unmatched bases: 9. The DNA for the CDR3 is TGTGCCAGCAGTTCGGGGGGTCCCTGGTACACAGATACGCAGTATTTT. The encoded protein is CASSSGGPWYTDTQYF.

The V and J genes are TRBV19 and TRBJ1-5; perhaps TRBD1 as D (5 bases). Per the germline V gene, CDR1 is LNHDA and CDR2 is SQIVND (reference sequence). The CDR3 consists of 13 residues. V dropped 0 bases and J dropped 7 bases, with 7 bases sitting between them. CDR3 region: CASSIDRAQPQHF. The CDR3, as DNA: TGTGCCAGTAGTATAGACAGGGCCCAGCCCCAGCATTTT.

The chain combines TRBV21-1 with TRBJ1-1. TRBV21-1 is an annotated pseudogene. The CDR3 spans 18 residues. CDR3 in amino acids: CASSRLLPQGGRPMEAFF. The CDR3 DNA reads TGTGCCAGCAGCCGCCTATTGCCACAGGGAGGGCGGCCCATGGAAGCTTTCTTT.

CDR3 nucleotide sequence: TGTGCCAGCAGTACAGGGGGCGCGAACACCGGGGAGCTGTTTTTT. Protein product: CASSTGGANTGELFF. The chain combines TRBV5-4 with TRBJ2-2; TRBD1 agrees at 9 bases. This CDR3 is built from 15 residues. Per the germline V gene, CDR1 is SGHNT and CDR2 is YYREEE (reference sequence). The V and J ends lost 5 bases and 0 bases, in that order; junction bases with no gene match: 2.

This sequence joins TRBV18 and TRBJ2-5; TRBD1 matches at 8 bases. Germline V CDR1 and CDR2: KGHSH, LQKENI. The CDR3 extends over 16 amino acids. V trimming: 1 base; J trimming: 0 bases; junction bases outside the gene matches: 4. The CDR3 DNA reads TGTGCCAGCTCACCACTTTCGACAGGGGACCAAGAGACCCAGTACTTC. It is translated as CASSPLSTGDQETQYF.

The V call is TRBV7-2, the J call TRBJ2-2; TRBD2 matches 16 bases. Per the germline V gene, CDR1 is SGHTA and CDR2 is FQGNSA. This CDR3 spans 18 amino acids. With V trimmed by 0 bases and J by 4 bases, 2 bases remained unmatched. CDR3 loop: CASSLAGLAGGVTGELFF. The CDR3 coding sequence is TGTGCCAGCAGCTTAGCGGGACTAGCGGGAGGGGTCACCGGGGAGCTGTTTTTT.

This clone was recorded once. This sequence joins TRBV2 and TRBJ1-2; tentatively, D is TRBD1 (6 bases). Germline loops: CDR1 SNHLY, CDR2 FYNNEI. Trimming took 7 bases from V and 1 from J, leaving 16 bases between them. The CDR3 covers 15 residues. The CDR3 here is CASTPRQGGNYGYTF. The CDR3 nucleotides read TGTGCCAGCACCCCACGACAAGGGGGTAACTATGGCTACACCTTC.

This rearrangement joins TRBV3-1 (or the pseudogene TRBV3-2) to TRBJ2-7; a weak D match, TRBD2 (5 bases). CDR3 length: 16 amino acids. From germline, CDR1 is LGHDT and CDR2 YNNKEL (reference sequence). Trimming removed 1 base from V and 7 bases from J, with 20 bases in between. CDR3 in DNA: TGTGCCAGCAGCCAAGTTCGGTCCGGGCCGACGGGAGAGCAGTACTTC. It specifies CASSQVRSGPTGEQYF.

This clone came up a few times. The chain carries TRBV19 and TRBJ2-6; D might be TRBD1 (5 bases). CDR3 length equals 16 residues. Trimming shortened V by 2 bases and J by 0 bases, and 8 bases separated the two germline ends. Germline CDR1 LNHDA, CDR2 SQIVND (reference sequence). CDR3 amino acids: CASSIIQGSGANVLTF. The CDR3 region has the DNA TGTGCCAGTAGTATAATCCAGGGCTCTGGGGCCAACGTCCTGACTTTC.

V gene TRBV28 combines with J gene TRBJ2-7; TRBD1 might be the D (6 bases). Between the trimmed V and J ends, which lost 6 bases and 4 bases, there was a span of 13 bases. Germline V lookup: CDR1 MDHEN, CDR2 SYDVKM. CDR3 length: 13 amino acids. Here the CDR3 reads CASRGRGVYEQYF. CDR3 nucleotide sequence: TGTGCCAGCAGGGGCAGGGGAGTTTACGAGCAGTACTTC.

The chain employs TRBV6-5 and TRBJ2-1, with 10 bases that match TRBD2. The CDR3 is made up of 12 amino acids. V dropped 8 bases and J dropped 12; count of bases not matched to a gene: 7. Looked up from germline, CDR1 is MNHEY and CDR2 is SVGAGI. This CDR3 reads CASRRTSGRQFF. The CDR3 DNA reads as TGTGCCAGCCGCAGGACTAGCGGTAGGCAGTTCTTC.

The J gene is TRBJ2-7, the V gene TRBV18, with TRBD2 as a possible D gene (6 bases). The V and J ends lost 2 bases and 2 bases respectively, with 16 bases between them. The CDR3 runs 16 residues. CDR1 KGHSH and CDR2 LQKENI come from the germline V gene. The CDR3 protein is CASSPSSGGPTYEQYF. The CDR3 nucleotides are TGTGCCAGCTCACCATCGAGCGGAGGGCCTACCTACGAGCAGTACTTC.

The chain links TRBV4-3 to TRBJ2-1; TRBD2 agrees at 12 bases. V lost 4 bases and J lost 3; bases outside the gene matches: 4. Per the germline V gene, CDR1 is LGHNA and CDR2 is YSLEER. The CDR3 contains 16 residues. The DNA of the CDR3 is TGCGCCAGCAGCCCCAGACTAGCGGGGGTCTACAATGAGCAGTTCTTC. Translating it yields CASSPRLAGVYNEQFF.

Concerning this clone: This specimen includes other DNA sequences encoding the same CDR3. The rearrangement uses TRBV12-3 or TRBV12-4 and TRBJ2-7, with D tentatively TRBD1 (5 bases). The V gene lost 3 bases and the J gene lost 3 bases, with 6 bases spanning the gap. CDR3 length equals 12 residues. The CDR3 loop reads CASSLTVYEQYF. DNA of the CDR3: TGTGCCAGCAGTTTGACAGTCTACGAGCAGTACTTC.

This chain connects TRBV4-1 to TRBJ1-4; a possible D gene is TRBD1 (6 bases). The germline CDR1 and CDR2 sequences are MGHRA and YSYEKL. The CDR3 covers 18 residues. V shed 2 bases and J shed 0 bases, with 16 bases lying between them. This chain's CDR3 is CASSQSGHPVATNEKLFF. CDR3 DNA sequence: TGCGCCAGCAGCCAATCGGGACACCCCGTTGCAACTAATGAAAAACTGTTTTTT.

CDR3 bases: TGTGCCAGCAGCTTGTCGACAGGGCCCTCCGCCTATGGCTACACCTTC. Translated: CASSLSTGPSAYGYTF. V is TRBV7-2 and J is TRBJ1-2; TRBD1 aligns across 7 bases. Germline V gene lookup returns CDR1 SGHTA and CDR2 FQGNSA. J was trimmed by 4 bases and V by 3 bases; bases with no gene match: 11. The length of the CDR3 is 16 residues.

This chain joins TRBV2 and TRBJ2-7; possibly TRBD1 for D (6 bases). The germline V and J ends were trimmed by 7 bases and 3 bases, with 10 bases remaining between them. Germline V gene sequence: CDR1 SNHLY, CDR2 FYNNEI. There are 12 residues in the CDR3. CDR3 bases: TGTGCCAGCACAGGGGTAATCTACGAGCAGTACTTC. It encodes CASTGVIYEQYF.

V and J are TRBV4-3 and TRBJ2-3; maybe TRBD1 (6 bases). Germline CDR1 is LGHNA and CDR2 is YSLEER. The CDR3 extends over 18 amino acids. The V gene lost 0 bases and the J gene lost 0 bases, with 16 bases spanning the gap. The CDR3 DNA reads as TGCGCCAGCAGCCAAGATGGACAGATTTTCGGTAGCACAGATACGCAGTATTTT. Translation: CASSQDGQIFGSTDTQYF.

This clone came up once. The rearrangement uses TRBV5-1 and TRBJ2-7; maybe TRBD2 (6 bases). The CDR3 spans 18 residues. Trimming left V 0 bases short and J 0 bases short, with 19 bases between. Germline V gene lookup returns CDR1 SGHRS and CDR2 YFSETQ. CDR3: CASSLGAVGPGSSYEQYF. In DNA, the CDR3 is TGCGCCAGCAGCTTGGGCGCAGTAGGGCCCGGGAGCTCCTACGAGCAGTACTTC.

CDR3 coding DNA: TGTGCCCGTCGGGGCGGGGAGCTGTTTTTT. The encoded protein is CARRGGELFF. This chain connects TRBV24-1 to TRBJ2-2, with a possible D match to TRBD2 (5 bases). CDR3 length: 10 residues. CDR1 and CDR2 from the germline V gene are KGHDR and SFDVKD. Trimming removed 12 bases at V and 7 bases at J, with 8 bases between.

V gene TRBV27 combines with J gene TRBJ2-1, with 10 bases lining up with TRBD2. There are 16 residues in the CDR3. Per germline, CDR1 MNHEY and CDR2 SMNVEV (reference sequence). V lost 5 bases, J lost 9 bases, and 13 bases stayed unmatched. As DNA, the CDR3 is TGTGCCAGCAGTACCGGTAGTAGCGGGAGGTTTCGTGAGCAGTTCTTC. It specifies CASSTGSSGRFREQFF.